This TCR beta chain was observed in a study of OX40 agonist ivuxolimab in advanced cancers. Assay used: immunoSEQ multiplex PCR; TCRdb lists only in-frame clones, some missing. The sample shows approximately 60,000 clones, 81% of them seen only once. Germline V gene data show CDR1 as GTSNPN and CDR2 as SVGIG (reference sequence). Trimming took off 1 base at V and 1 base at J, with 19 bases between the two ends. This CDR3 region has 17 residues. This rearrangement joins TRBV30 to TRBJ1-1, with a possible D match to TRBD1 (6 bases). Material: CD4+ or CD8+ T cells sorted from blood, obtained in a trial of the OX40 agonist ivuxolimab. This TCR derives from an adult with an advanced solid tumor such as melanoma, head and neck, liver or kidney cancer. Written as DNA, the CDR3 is TGTGCCTGGAGTGCCCCTCCCACAGGGCTTAAGAACACTGAAGCTTTCTTT. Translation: CAWSAPPTGLKNTEAFF.